The sequence of this T cell receptor (beta chain) was determined in a study of control samples from healthy donors and cancer patients. Generated by immunoSEQ multiplex PCR, the TCRdb table keeps only in-frame clones and is missing some. The sample carries approximately 230,000 clones, around 80% recorded once. CDR1 is MNHNY and CDR2 is SVGAGI in the germline V gene (reference sequence). The CDR3 sequence is 15 residues long. The trim removed 5 bases at V and 1 base at J, leaving 5 bases unmatched. The sample was PBMCs. The clonotype originates from a woman in her fifties or sixties with lung cancer. This chain links TRBV6-6 with TRBJ2-3; 8 nucleotides align to TRBD1. The CDR3 bases are TGTGCCAGCAGTAGCCAGGGACAGGGCACAGATACGCAGTATTTT. The encoded protein is CASSSQGQGTDTQYF.